These 20 T cell receptor beta chains were all obtained from the same sample, sequenced in a study of PD-L1 blockade in urothelial cancer. Repertoires were generated with immunoSEQ multiplex PCR, while TCRdb's copy carries only in-frame clones and drops some. Of around 42,000 clones detected, roughly 80% appear once; the ten largest clones hold roughly 2.6%. This specimen was PBMCs, taken around atezolizumab (anti-PD-L1) treatment. The origin of the receptors is an older man with urothelial cancer.

This chain joins TRBV25-1 and TRBJ1-2; TRBD1 might be the D (5 bases). The CDR3 runs 14 residues. The V end was cut by 3 bases, the J end by 4 bases, with 12 bases between. CDR1 is MGHDK and CDR2 is SYGVNS in the germline V gene. The CDR3 here is CASSDRRQIYGYTF. The CDR3 DNA is TGTGCCAGCAGTGATCGTCGACAGATCTATGGCTACACCTTC.

The chain is built from TRBV18 and TRBJ1-1, with 7 bases matching TRBD1. The ends lost 3 bases at V and 7 bases at J; junction bases unmatched: 5. CDR1 and CDR2 from the germline V gene are KGHSH and LQKENI. This CDR3 has 13 residues. CDR3 amino acids: CASSPITGDEAFF. The DNA of the CDR3 is TGTGCCAGCTCACCCATAACAGGGGATGAAGCTTTCTTT.

The rearrangement links TRBV28 to TRBJ2-7, with 9 bases identical to TRBD1. Germline V gene lookup returns CDR1 MDHEN and CDR2 SYDVKM. J gave up 7 bases and V 7 bases, and 14 bases lay outside the gene matches. The CDR3 has 15 amino acids. The CDR3 here is CASNHFGTGSREQYF. CDR3 sequence (DNA): TGTGCCAGCAACCACTTCGGGACAGGGTCGAGGGAGCAGTACTTC.

CDR3 DNA sequence: TGTGCCAGCAGCTTAACGGGACAGGGTACCGGGGAGCTGTTTTTT. Protein product: CASSLTGQGTGELFF. V and J are TRBV5-5 and TRBJ2-2, with TRBD1 identical over 9 bases. Germline V gene lookup returns CDR1 SGHKS and CDR2 YYEKEE (reference sequence). This CDR3 is 15 amino acids long. V lost 2 bases to trimming and J lost 5 bases; unmatched junction nucleotides: 4.

This chain joins TRBV19 and TRBJ1-5, with a weak D call TRBD1 (6 bases). This CDR3 is 16 amino acids long. Trimming pared 3 bases from V and 9 bases from J, leaving 21 bases between. Per the germline V gene, CDR1 is LNHDA and CDR2 is SQIVND (reference sequence). CDR3 amino acids: CASSINPGQGSRPQHF. The CDR3 nucleotides are TGTGCCAGTAGTATCAACCCCGGGCAGGGGTCGAGGCCCCAGCATTTT. The variable domain in full, completed from reference TRBV19 and TRBJ1-5, reads DGGITQSPKYLFRKEGQNVTLSCEQNLNHDAMYWYRQDPGQGLRLIYYSQIVNDFQKGDIAEGYSVSREKKESFPLTVTSAQKNPTAFYLCASSINPGQGSRPQHFGDGTRLSIL.

This sequence joins TRBV7-9 and TRBJ1-1; 9 bases are shared with TRBD1. The CDR3 is made up of 16 amino acids. Trimming took 5 bases from V and 6 from J; bases not matched to a gene: 13. Germline CDR1 SEHNR, CDR2 FQNEAQ (reference sequence). CDR3 nucleotide sequence: TGTGCCAGCAGCCGTCCCGGGACAGGGAATGGCGCTGAAGCTTTCTTT. Residues: CASSRPGTGNGAEAFF.

The J gene is TRBJ2-3, the V gene TRBV7-2; 8 bases line up with TRBD2. The CDR3 runs to 16 residues. V lost 2 bases to trimming and J lost 6 bases; unmatched junction nucleotides: 10. Germline CDR1 SGHTA, CDR2 FQGNSA. The DNA for the CDR3 is TGTGCCAGCAGCTTAAACAGCGGGAGAGTGTCCGATACGCAGTATTTT. Its translation: CASSLNSGRVSDTQYF.

This clone appeared once. The chain links TRBV11-2 to TRBJ1-4; 8 bases are a match to TRBD1. CDR1 is SGHAT, CDR2 FQNNGV, per germline. Unmatched junction bases numbered 5, after V lost 0 bases and J lost 8 bases. This CDR3 has 15 residues. The chain's CDR3 is CASSLEDRVAEKLFF. CDR3 nucleotide sequence: TGTGCCAGCAGCTTAGAGGACAGGGTTGCCGAAAAACTGTTTTTT.

The chain links TRBV5-5 to TRBJ2-2; 8 nucleotides match TRBD1. The CDR3 covers 15 residues. Looked up from germline, CDR1 is SGHKS and CDR2 is YYEKEE (reference sequence). V dropped 3 bases and J dropped 5; count of bases not matched to a gene: 6. CDR3 residues: CASSSQGALTGELFF. CDR3 sequence (DNA): TGTGCCAGCAGCTCGCAGGGGGCGCTTACCGGGGAGCTGTTTTTT.

The genes are TRBV14 and TRBJ2-7, with D perhaps matching TRBD2 (5 bases). V lost 0 bases and J 0 bases, leaving 12 bases between the germline ends. CDR3 length: 16 residues. Germline-derived CDR1 and CDR2 are SGHDN and FVKESK. The CDR3 region is CASSQELALSSYEQYF. Here the CDR3 DNA reads TGTGCCAGCAGCCAAGAATTAGCGTTAAGCTCCTACGAGCAGTACTTC.

The chain has TRBV7-3 and TRBJ2-1; 9 bases map to TRBD1. In germline, CDR1 is SGHTA, CDR2 FQGTGA. The CDR3 length is 15 residues. V was pared by 5 bases and J by 10 bases, with 12 bases of the junction left unmatched. Here the CDR3 DNA reads TGTGCCAGCAGCCCGAGGGGGACAGGGAGGTCCGAGCAGTTCTTC. This translates into CASSPRGTGRSEQFF. The variable domain in full, completed from reference TRBV7-3 and TRBJ2-1, reads GAGVSQTPSNKVTEKGKYVELRCDPISGHTALYWYRQSLGQGPEFLIYFQGTGAADDSGLPNDRFFAVRPEGSVSTLKIQRTERGDSAVYLCASSPRGTGRSEQFFGPGTRLTVL.

This chain joins TRBV9 and TRBJ1-1; 7 nucleotides agree with TRBD1. The germline V gene encodes CDR1 SGDLS and CDR2 YYNGEE. The junction had 3 bases not matched to a gene; V was cut back by 0 bases and J by 10 bases. The CDR3 loop spans 12 amino acids. CDR3 sequence: CASSVVEGAAFF. In DNA, the CDR3 is TGTGCCAGCAGCGTAGTCGAGGGGGCAGCTTTCTTT.

A few counts support this clone. This sequence joins TRBV28 and TRBJ2-5, with a tentative D call TRBD2 (5 bases). The germline V and J ends were trimmed by 8 bases and 1 base, with 8 bases remaining between them. CDR1 MDHEN and CDR2 SYDVKM come from the germline V gene. The CDR3 covers 12 residues. The CDR3 loop is CASEGSQETQYF. Written as DNA, the CDR3 is TGTGCCAGCGAAGGGAGCCAAGAGACCCAGTACTTC.

The V and J genes are TRBV29-1 and TRBJ2-1; 7 bases agree with TRBD2. The germline V gene has CDR1 SQVTM and CDR2 ANQGSEA. Trimming removed 3 bases from V and 7 bases from J; junction bases left unmatched: 6. There are 13 residues in the CDR3. CDR3 DNA: TGCAGCGTTGATTGGACTAGAGGGAATGAGCAGTTCTTC. This encodes CSVDWTRGNEQFF.

The V call is TRBV27, the J call TRBJ1-1; the match to TRBD1 covers 7 bases. With V trimmed by 5 bases and J by 4 bases, 10 bases remained unmatched. Germline V CDR1 and CDR2: MNHEY, SMNVEV (reference sequence). CDR3 length equals 15 residues. The CDR3 region has the DNA TGTGCCAGCAGTCGATCGACAGGGACGGGCACTGAAGCTTTCTTT. This sequence encodes CASSRSTGTGTEAFF.

The chain couples TRBV5-5 to TRBJ1-2, with 7 bases aligning to TRBD1. Germline V lookup: CDR1 SGHKS, CDR2 YYEKEE (reference sequence). CDR3 size: 13 residues. After removal of 2 bases from V and 6 bases from J, the junction contained 4 bases not matched to a gene. The CDR3 sequence: CASSLTGVDGYTF. The CDR3, as DNA: TGTGCCAGCAGCTTAACAGGGGTAGATGGCTACACCTTC.

The chain employs TRBV7-2 and TRBJ2-1, with 7 bases aligning to TRBD2. The CDR3 runs 15 residues. V lost 5 bases, J lost 10 bases, and 14 bases stayed unmatched. Germline V gives CDR1 SGHTA, CDR2 FQGNSA. CDR3 region: CASSRLGGISEEQFF. Written as DNA, the CDR3 is TGTGCCAGCAGCCGACTGGGGGGGATTAGTGAGGAGCAGTTCTTC. Using reference TRBV7-2 and TRBJ2-1 for the parts outside the CDR3, the full variable domain is GAGVSQSPSNKVTEKGKDVELRCDPISGHTALYWYRQSLGQGLEFLIYFQGNSAPDKSGLPSDRFSAERTGGSVSTLTIQRTQQEDSAVYLCASSRLGGISEEQFFGPGTRLTVL.

This chain joins TRBV5-4 and TRBJ2-3; D perhaps matches TRBD2 (5 bases). The CDR3 is made up of 14 amino acids. V lost 3 bases and J lost 2, with 10 bases in between. The germline CDR1 and CDR2 sequences are SGHNT and YYREEE (reference sequence). This CDR3 is CASSSPGVTDTQYF. The CDR3 nucleotides are TGTGCCAGCAGCTCCCCCGGGGTCACAGATACGCAGTATTTT.

This clone was detected only a few times. This chain joins TRBV19 and TRBJ1-1; 8 nucleotides line up with TRBD1. V gave up 8 bases and J gave up 5 bases; unmatched junction bases: 4. From germline, CDR1 is LNHDA and CDR2 SQIVND (reference sequence). The CDR3 spans 12 residues. DNA of the CDR3: TGTGCCAGTCAGGGGGCTGGGACTGAAGCTTTCTTT. Translated: CASQGAGTEAFF.

CDR3 in DNA: TGTGCCAGCTCAGGGCGGACTGAAGCTTTCTTT. This sequence encodes CASSGRTEAFF. This chain connects TRBV27 to TRBJ1-1; a possible D gene is TRBD1 (5 bases). The CDR3 spans 11 residues. The germline V gene has CDR1 MNHEY and CDR2 SMNVEV (reference sequence). Trimming shortened V by 8 bases and J by 5 bases, and 9 bases separated the two germline ends.